One and the same sample provided the 12 T cell receptor beta chains below, sequenced in a study of T cell repertoires in cytomegalovirus infection. One entry per CDR3 protein results from TCRdb running MiXCR on the reads. The sample records hundreds of thousands of distinct CDR3 sequences, around a third being singletons. No antigen is known for these receptors. The specimen was cultured PBMCs, collected from culture after CMV antigen stimulation. These receptors originate from a human donor in good health (CMV status not recorded). Some clones in this sample may be carry-over from other donors' samples.

This CDR3 reads CATARSGANVLTF. CDR3 DNA: TGTGCCACAGCCCGCTCTGGGGCCAACGTCCTGACTTTC. This sequence joins TRBV6-2 or TRBV6-3 and TRBJ2-6; D unclear. This CDR3 contains 13 residues. V shed 10 bases and J shed 0 bases, with 7 bases lying between them. Germline CDR1 MNHEY, CDR2 SVGEGT.

Only a few counts were recorded for this clonotype. The gene calls are TRBV19 and TRBJ1-5, with a tentative D call TRBD1 (5 bases). The ends were cut back, 6 bases at V and 1 base at J, with 13 bases in the middle. CDR3 size: 15 residues. CDR1 and CDR2 (germline): LNHDA, SQIVND (reference sequence). As DNA, the CDR3 is TGTGCCAGTAGACAAACTGACAGAAGCAATCAGCCCCAGCATTTT. This sequence encodes CASRQTDRSNQPQHF.

This clonotype was recorded at least ten times. The chain is built from TRBV7-2 and TRBJ1-4; D is possibly TRBD1 (6 bases). This CDR3 region has 12 residues. Trimming stripped 4 bases from V and 8 bases from J, with 8 bases between. Germline assignment: CDR1 SGHTA and CDR2 FQGNSA. The CDR3 spells CASSSQGEKLFF. In DNA form, the CDR3 reads TGTGCCAGCAGCTCCCAGGGGGAAAAACTGTTTTTT.

This clonotype was seen only a few times. This chain joins TRBV19 and TRBJ1-2; D unresolved. V lost 7 bases and J lost 2, with 11 bases in between. The CDR3 has 13 residues. The germline V gene encodes CDR1 LNHDA and CDR2 SQIVND (reference sequence). The CDR3 loop is CASTFKLNYGYTF. CDR3 DNA sequence: TGTGCCAGTACTTTCAAATTAAACTATGGCTACACCTTC.

This clonotype was seen more than once but under ten times. CDR3 in DNA: TGTGCCAGCAGTTTCGGGCAGGGGTTCTTCTTTGGAAACACCATATATTTT. This gives the protein CASSFGQGFFFGNTIYF. The gene calls are TRBV12-3 or TRBV12-4 and TRBJ1-3; D might be TRBD1 (6 bases). The CDR3 sequence is 17 residues long. The V end lost 3 bases, the J end lost 3 bases, and 18 bases lay between the germline ends.

The chain combines TRBV6-2 or TRBV6-3 with TRBJ2-3, with D possibly being TRBD2 (6 bases). The CDR3 runs 16 residues. CDR1 and CDR2 (germline): MNHEY, SVGEGT. V lost 2 bases and J 0 bases, leaving 12 bases between the germline ends. Here the CDR3 reads CASSYGAGRSTDTQYF. The CDR3 DNA reads TGTGCCAGCAGTTACGGAGCGGGCCGTAGCACAGATACGCAGTATTTT.

Only a few counts were recorded for this clonotype. This sequence joins TRBV5-1 and TRBJ2-1; D gene ambiguous. V was shortened by 4 bases and J by 6 bases, with 14 bases between the two germline ends. CDR3 length: 14 amino acids. CDR1 and CDR2 (germline): SGHRS, YFSETQ. The CDR3 protein is CASSVGGVRNEQFF. The CDR3 nucleotides are TGCGCCAGCAGCGTGGGTGGGGTACGCAATGAGCAGTTCTTC.

This clonotype was seen repeatedly, ten times or more. This chain uses TRBV7-2 with TRBJ1-1; TRBD1 might be the D (5 bases). CDR1 is SGHTA, CDR2 FQGNSA, per germline. The length of the CDR3 is 13 residues. Trimming removed 2 bases from V and 8 bases from J, with 12 bases in between. The CDR3 spells CASSLFLQDEAFF. CDR3 in DNA: TGTGCCAGCAGCTTATTTTTACAGGACGAAGCTTTCTTT.

This clonotype appeared once. The chain couples TRBV10-3 to TRBJ2-7; TRBD1 might be the D (6 bases). The CDR3 extends over 12 amino acids. Germline lookup yields CDR1 ENHRY and CDR2 SYGVKD. Trimming shortened V by 6 bases and J by 3 bases, and 9 bases separated the two germline ends. The chain's CDR3 is CAIRSDSYEQYF. The CDR3 coding sequence is TGTGCCATCAGGTCGGACAGCTACGAGCAGTACTTC.

This clonotype was found a few times. The rearrangement joins TRBV27 to TRBJ1-5; D remains ambiguous. V was shortened by 4 bases and J by 6 bases, with 10 bases between the two germline ends. The CDR3 covers 13 residues. Germline assignment: CDR1 MNHEY and CDR2 SMNVEV (reference sequence). CDR3 residues: CASSWGFGQPQHF. The CDR3 DNA follows: TGTGCCAGCAGTTGGGGTTTTGGTCAGCCCCAGCATTTT.

The genes are TRBV4-2 and TRBJ2-3, with 7 bases that match TRBD1. Germline V gene sequence: CDR1 LGHNA, CDR2 YNFKEQ. With 0 bases clipped from V and 9 bases from J, the junction kept 18 bases outside the gene matches. The CDR3 contains 18 residues. The CDR3 sequence is CASSQDWAPGQRWKTQYF. CDR3 bases: TGTGCCAGCAGCCAAGATTGGGCTCCGGGACAGCGCTGGAAGACGCAGTATTTT.

The rearrangement uses TRBV19 and TRBJ2-1, with 15 bases aligning to TRBD2. The CDR3 extends over 18 amino acids. V lost 4 bases to trimming and J lost 6 bases; unmatched junction nucleotides: 10. The germline CDR1 and CDR2 sequences are LNHDA and SQIVND (reference sequence). CDR3 sequence: CASSTGGRGLAGGNEQFF. CDR3 bases: TGTGCCAGTAGTACCGGGGGACGGGGACTAGCGGGAGGCAATGAGCAGTTCTTC.